These 32 T cell receptor beta chains were sequenced from one sample in a study of cytomegalovirus exposure and HLA in healthy donors. The PCR employed 60 Vbeta primers together with 13 Jbeta primers. TCRdb's table, derived via immunoSEQ multiplex PCR, lists solely in-frame clones and lacks some. Its table lists around 70,000 clones. Input material: PBMCs. The receptor set was obtained from a middle-aged man in good health and CMV-seronegative.

The rearrangement links TRBV5-6 to TRBJ2-5; 8 bases agree with TRBD1. The CDR3 is 15 residues long. Germline values: CDR1 SGHDT, CDR2 YYEEEE. The junction had 5 bases not matched to a gene; V was cut back by 0 bases and J by 4 bases. The CDR3 here is CASSLGQGFVETQYF. As DNA, the CDR3 is TGTGCCAGCAGCTTGGGACAGGGGTTTGTAGAGACCCAGTACTTC.

The V gene is TRBV28, the J gene TRBJ1-5, with 7 bases that match TRBD1. With V trimmed by 5 bases and J by 7 bases, 8 bases remained unmatched. The CDR3 spans 14 residues. Germline CDR1 is MDHEN and CDR2 is SYDVKM. The CDR3 DNA sequence: TGTGCCAGCAGTCTCCTCGACAGGGTCCAGCCCCAGCATTTT. This translates into CASSLLDRVQPQHF.

The chain recombines TRBV4-3 with TRBJ1-2; 9 positions agree with TRBD1. The V and J ends lost 4 bases and 7 bases, in that order; junction bases with no gene match: 7. The CDR3 has 14 residues. Germline V CDR1 and CDR2: LGHNA, YSLEER. This chain's CDR3 is CASSLDRGGGGYTF. DNA for the CDR3: TGCGCCAGCAGCCTCGACAGGGGGGGCGGTGGCTACACCTTC.

V and J are TRBV28 and TRBJ2-3; 8 nucleotides agree with TRBD2. Germline V gene lookup returns CDR1 MDHEN and CDR2 SYDVKM. Trimming at V came to 2 bases and at J to 5 bases, leaving 9 bases not matched to a gene. The CDR3 is 16 residues long. This CDR3 reads CASSLRGLGAGDTQYF. The DNA for the CDR3 is TGTGCCAGCAGTTTAAGGGGACTAGGGGCGGGAGATACGCAGTATTTT. The full variable domain, completed using reference TRBV28 and TRBJ2-3, is DVKVTQSSRYLVKRTGEKVFLECVQDMDHENMFWYRQDPGLGLRLIYFSYDVKMKEKGDIPEGYSVSREKKERFSLILESASTNQTSMYLCASSLRGLGAGDTQYFGPGTRLTVL.

V is TRBV6-5 and J is TRBJ2-7; 11 bases map to TRBD2. The length of the CDR3 is 14 residues. Germline assignment: CDR1 MNHEY and CDR2 SVGAGI. V dropped 6 bases and J dropped 4; count of bases not matched to a gene: 5. Written as DNA, the CDR3 is TGTGCCAGCAGCGTGCTAGCGGGAGGATACGAGCAGTACTTC. The encoded protein is CASSVLAGGYEQYF.

The chain recombines TRBV25-1 with TRBJ2-5; weak D call: TRBD2 (6 bases). Between the trimmed V and J ends, which lost 8 bases and 1 base, there was a span of 14 bases. Germline V CDR1 and CDR2: MGHDK, SYGVNS. This CDR3 region has 14 residues. The CDR3 sequence: CASSALGGQETQYF. DNA of the CDR3: TGTGCCAGCTCCGCTCTGGGGGGCCAAGAGACCCAGTACTTC. Together with reference TRBV25-1 and TRBJ2-5, the CDR3 gives the full variable domain: EADIYQTPRYLVIGTGKKITLECSQTMGHDKMYWYQQDPGMELHLIHYSYGVNSTEKGDLSSESTVSRIRTEHFPLTLESARPSHTSQYLCASSALGGQETQYFGPGTRLLVL.

The rearrangement uses TRBV19 and TRBJ2-1; 12 bases line up with TRBD1. Trimming cost V 6 bases and J 7 bases; bases outside gene matches: 7. CDR3 size: 15 residues. Germline-derived CDR1 and CDR2 are LNHDA and SQIVND (reference sequence). Written as DNA, the CDR3 is TGTGCCAGTAGACCCGGGACAGGGGGCGGGAATGAGCAGTTCTTC. This codes for CASRPGTGGGNEQFF. The whole variable domain, filled in from reference TRBV19 and TRBJ2-1, reads DGGITQSPKYLFRKEGQNVTLSCEQNLNHDAMYWYRQDPGQGLRLIYYSQIVNDFQKGDIAEGYSVSREKKESFPLTVTSAQKNPTAFYLCASRPGTGGGNEQFFGPGTRLTVL.

V is TRBV27 and J is TRBJ2-3; 10 nucleotides agree with TRBD1. Trimming at V came to 8 bases and at J to 5 bases, leaving 7 bases not matched to a gene. Per germline, CDR1 MNHEY and CDR2 SMNVEV (reference sequence). CDR3 length: 14 amino acids. DNA for the CDR3: TGTGCCAGCGGTGAGGGACAGGGGTTAGATACGCAGTATTTT. The encoded protein is CASGEGQGLDTQYF.

J is TRBJ1-2 and V is TRBV30, with TRBD1 matching 8 bases. Germline CDR1 is GTSNPN and CDR2 is SVGIG (reference sequence). V shed 1 base, J shed 3 bases, and the junction held 4 bases outside the gene matches. CDR3 length: 14 amino acids. CDR3 DNA: TGTGCCTGGAGTGGCAGGGGGCTAGACTATGGCTACACCTTC. The encoded protein is CAWSGRGLDYGYTF.

This sequence joins TRBV7-2 and TRBJ2-4; D might be TRBD1 (5 bases). CDR3 length equals 14 residues. CDR1 is SGHTA, CDR2 FQGNSA, per germline. Trimming pared 3 bases from V and 0 bases from J, leaving 6 bases between. CDR3 bases: TGTGCCAGCAGCTTCAGGGTAGCCAAAAACATTCAGTACTTC. Translating gives CASSFRVAKNIQYF.

The chain employs TRBV7-6 and TRBJ2-5; D is unclear. Trimming pared 1 base from V and 5 bases from J, leaving 5 bases between. The germline gives CDR1 SGHVS, CDR2 FNYEAQ. The CDR3 covers 12 residues. As DNA, the CDR3 is TGTGCCAGCAGCTTAGACGGGGAGACCCAGTACTTC. Protein sequence: CASSLDGETQYF.

This rearrangement joins TRBV27 to TRBJ2-5; 10 nucleotides line up with TRBD1. The CDR3 has 16 residues. In germline, CDR1 is MNHEY, CDR2 SMNVEV (reference sequence). With 3 bases clipped from V and 5 bases from J, the junction kept 9 bases outside the gene matches. The CDR3 coding sequence is TGTGCCAGCAGTTTCGATCGACAGGGGGCTCGGGAGACCCAGTACTTC. Residues: CASSFDRQGARETQYF.

The chain joins TRBV9 to TRBJ1-4; D is undetermined. CDR1 is SGDLS, CDR2 YYNGEE, per germline. The CDR3 has 11 amino acids. Trimming took 7 bases from V and 5 from J, leaving 6 bases between them. DNA of the CDR3: TGTGCCAGCGGGGAGAATGAAAAACTGTTTTTT. It encodes CASGENEKLFF.

J is TRBJ2-7 and V is TRBV19, with 8 bases that match TRBD2. CDR1 and CDR2 from the germline V gene are LNHDA and SQIVND (reference sequence). With V trimmed by 6 bases and J by 7 bases, 8 bases remained unmatched. The CDR3 is 13 residues long. The DNA for the CDR3 is TGTGCCAGTAGCAGCGGGAGAAGGAATGAGCAGTACTTC. It encodes CASSSGRRNEQYF.

This chain uses TRBV11-2 with TRBJ2-7; D uncertain. Trimming took 3 bases from V and 1 from J, leaving 7 bases between them. Germline V gene data show CDR1 as SGHAT and CDR2 as FQNNGV. CDR3 length: 13 residues. The CDR3 DNA sequence: TGTGCCAGCAGCTTGCAGACTTCCTACGAGCAGTACTTC. Translation gives CASSLQTSYEQYF.

This chain connects TRBV10-3 to TRBJ2-5; TRBD1 aligns across 10 bases. The CDR3 extends over 14 amino acids. Looked up from germline, CDR1 is ENHRY and CDR2 is SYGVKD. After removal of 6 bases from V and 5 bases from J, the junction contained 6 bases not matched to a gene. Here the CDR3 DNA reads TGTGCCATCAGACCGACAGGGGGCGGGGAGACCCAGTACTTC. It translates to CAIRPTGGGETQYF.

The chain joins TRBV6-4 to TRBJ2-1; TRBD2 aligns across 8 bases. Per the germline V gene, CDR1 is MRHNA and CDR2 is SNTAGT. The CDR3 is 14 amino acids. After removal of 7 bases from V and 5 bases from J, the junction contained 7 bases not matched to a gene. CDR3 protein: CASKRTSRNNEQFF. The CDR3 bases are TGTGCCAGCAAAAGGACTAGCAGAAACAATGAGCAGTTCTTC.

The CDR3 DNA is TGTGCCAGCTCGACAGGGGCTGATGAAAAACTGTTTTTT. Translated: CASSTGADEKLFF. The gene calls are TRBV7-2 and TRBJ1-4, with 8 bases fitting TRBD1. Germline CDR1 SGHTA, CDR2 FQGNSA. The V and J ends lost 8 bases and 6 bases, in that order; junction bases with no gene match: 5. The CDR3 length is 13 residues.

V usage is TRBV11-2 and J usage is TRBJ2-2, with 7 bases identical to TRBD2. V dropped 5 bases and J dropped 4; count of bases not matched to a gene: 4. Per germline, CDR1 SGHAT and CDR2 FQNNGV. The CDR3 spans 14 residues. CDR3 loop: CASSPTSVTGELFF. CDR3 in DNA: TGTGCCAGCAGCCCCACTAGCGTCACCGGGGAGCTGTTTTTT.

This chain links TRBV6-5 with TRBJ1-6, with D possibly TRBD1 on 5 matching bases. CDR3 size: 15 residues. Trimming took 7 bases from V and 7 from J, leaving 17 bases between them. Per the germline V gene, CDR1 is MNHEY and CDR2 is SVGAGI. The CDR3 is CASTADRVNNSPLHF. The CDR3 nucleotides read TGTGCCAGCACCGCCGACAGAGTGAACAATTCACCCCTCCACTTT.

This chain joins TRBV5-1 and TRBJ2-7; 10 bases line up with TRBD1. This CDR3 spans 15 amino acids. Germline V gives CDR1 SGHRS, CDR2 YFSETQ. The V segment lost 5 bases and the J segment 1 base; nucleotides outside the gene matches: 6. CDR3 in amino acids: CASRVGQGVSYEQYF. The CDR3 nucleotides are TGCGCCAGCAGGGTTGGACAGGGGGTGTCCTACGAGCAGTACTTC.

The chain carries TRBV5-4 and TRBJ2-3; 10 nucleotides line up with TRBD2. This CDR3 is 13 amino acids long. Germline CDR1 SGHNT, CDR2 YYREEE (reference sequence). V dropped 2 bases and J dropped 8; count of bases not matched to a gene: 2. Written as DNA, the CDR3 is TGTGCCAGCAGCTTTAGCGGGAGGCCTACGCAGTATTTT. It encodes CASSFSGRPTQYF.

Regarding this clone: This CDR3 is also generated by other DNA sequences in the sample. The rearrangement joins TRBV30 to TRBJ1-1, with D perhaps TRBD1 (6 bases). Trimming took off 0 bases at V and 4 bases at J, with 9 bases between the two ends. Germline V CDR1 and CDR2: GTSNPN, SVGIG (reference sequence). The CDR3 sequence is 13 residues long. This CDR3 is CAWSVLRGTEAFF. Here the CDR3 DNA reads TGTGCCTGGAGTGTACTCAGGGGCACTGAAGCTTTCTTT.

The rearrangement uses TRBV21-1 and TRBJ2-7; TRBD1 was called by the table and not checked on the DNA. TRBV21-1 corresponds to a pseudogene. The CDR3 length is 19 residues. CDR3 loop: CASGLSGTGGLSCPYEQYF. The CDR3 DNA follows: TGTGCCAGCGGGTTAAGTGGGACAGGGGGCCTATCCTGTCCCTACGAGCAGTACTTC.

The V gene is TRBV5-5, the J gene TRBJ2-5, with 7 bases lining up with TRBD1. After removal of 0 bases from V and 8 bases from J, the junction contained 10 bases not matched to a gene. CDR1 and CDR2 (germline): SGHKS, YYEKEE (reference sequence). This CDR3 has 15 residues. The DNA for the CDR3 is TGTGCCAGCAGCTTGGAGGGGGCGGGTCTAACAACCCAGTACTTC. Its protein product is CASSLEGAGLTTQYF.

The chain links TRBV4-3 to TRBJ1-2; possible D gene TRBD1, 6 bases. CDR3 length: 15 amino acids. V lost 2 bases and J 6 bases, leaving 16 bases between the germline ends. The V gene's germline CDR1 is LGHNA and CDR2 YSLEER. Written as DNA, the CDR3 is TGCGCCAGCAGCCAACTCCCCCGGACAGAGAATGGCTACACCTTC. Protein: CASSQLPRTENGYTF.

The V gene is TRBV6-5, the J gene TRBJ2-7, with a possible D match to TRBD2 (5 bases). CDR3 length: 15 residues. The germline gives CDR1 MNHEY, CDR2 SVGAGI. V lost 0 bases, J lost 5 bases, and 14 bases lay in between. The CDR3 reads CASSYSGGEPHEQYF. CDR3 sequence (DNA): TGTGCCAGCAGTTACTCAGGAGGCGAACCCCACGAGCAGTACTTC.

CDR3 residues: CASSPGGTTEAFF. CDR3 DNA sequence: TGTGCCAGCAGCCCAGGGGGGACGACTGAAGCTTTCTTT. The chain carries TRBV28 and TRBJ1-1, with 7 bases matching TRBD1. CDR3 length: 13 residues. Germline assignment: CDR1 MDHEN and CDR2 SYDVKM. V was pared by 6 bases and J by 5 bases, with 6 bases of the junction left unmatched.

V and J are TRBV27 and TRBJ1-1; D is perhaps TRBD1 (6 bases). The CDR3 spans 12 residues. The V gene lost 3 bases and the J gene lost 8 bases, with 10 bases spanning the gap. In germline, CDR1 is MNHEY, CDR2 SMNVEV (reference sequence). Here the CDR3 reads CASSFWGREAFF. Here the CDR3 DNA reads TGTGCCAGCAGTTTTTGGGGGCGGGAAGCTTTCTTT.

This sequence joins TRBV4-1 and TRBJ2-1, with a possible D match to TRBD2 (6 bases). The V end was cut by 5 bases, the J end by 7 bases, with 15 bases between. The CDR3 contains 14 residues. Germline V gene sequence: CDR1 MGHRA, CDR2 YSYEKL. CDR3 bases: TGCGCCAGCAGCGTCCTGGGGGGATGGAATGAGCAGTTCTTC. Encoded protein: CASSVLGGWNEQFF.

V gene TRBV4-3 combines with J gene TRBJ1-3; D gene unclear. V was clipped by 0 bases and J by 0 bases, with 9 bases between them. Germline assignment: CDR1 LGHNA and CDR2 YSLEER. The CDR3 contains 16 residues. The CDR3 sequence: CASSQEGGLSGNTIYF. The CDR3 DNA reads TGCGCCAGCAGCCAAGAGGGAGGGCTCTCTGGAAACACCATATATTTT.

The chain carries TRBV28 and TRBJ2-2, with 8 bases matching TRBD1. The CDR3 contains 14 residues. V lost 5 bases, J lost 6 bases, and 5 bases stayed unmatched. Germline V gene lookup returns CDR1 MDHEN and CDR2 SYDVKM. The CDR3 reads CASSPRGHAGELFF. CDR3 sequence (DNA): TGTGCCAGCAGTCCCAGGGGGCACGCCGGGGAGCTGTTTTTT.